What follows describes a single TCR beta chain. Within the CD8+ T cell compartment, naive cells were CD45RO-CCR7+CD27+CD95-. All TRB cDNA libraries came from 5' RACE performed with UMI labels. No DNA is given; TCRdb re-called the 5' RACE reads and lists each CDR3 protein once. The sample has 40,000 to 45,000 distinct CDR3 sequences, and its top ten clones hold around 1.9%. This sample stems from a study of CXCR3-negative and CXCR3-positive naive CD8 T cells. The CDR3 length is 15 residues. Germline V CDR1 and CDR2: MNHEY, SMNVEV (reference sequence). Material for sequencing was naive CXCR3- CD8+ T cells from blood. Specified subset: CD45RO-CCR7+CD27+CD95- naive CD8+ T cells lacking CXCR3 (TNR3-). The V call is TRBV27, the J call TRBJ2-7; TCRdb reports TRBD1, a call that lacks DNA to check it against. The sequence derives from a human donor in good health. Some clones in this sample may be carry-over from other donors' samples. This CDR3 is CASTPGPLGSYEQYF.